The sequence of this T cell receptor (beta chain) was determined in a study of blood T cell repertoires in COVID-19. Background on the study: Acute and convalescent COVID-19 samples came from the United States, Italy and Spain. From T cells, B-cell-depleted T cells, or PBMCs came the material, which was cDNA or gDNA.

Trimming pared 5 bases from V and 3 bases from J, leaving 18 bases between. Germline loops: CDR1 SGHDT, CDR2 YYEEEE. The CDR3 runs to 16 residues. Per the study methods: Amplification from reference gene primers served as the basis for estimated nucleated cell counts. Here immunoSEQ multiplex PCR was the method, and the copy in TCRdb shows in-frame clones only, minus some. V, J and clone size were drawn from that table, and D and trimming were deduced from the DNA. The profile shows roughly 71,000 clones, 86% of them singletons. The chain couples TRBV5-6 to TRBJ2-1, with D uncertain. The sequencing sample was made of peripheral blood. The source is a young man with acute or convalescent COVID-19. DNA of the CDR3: TGTGCCAGCAGTCGCCCTCTAGAGGTGATCTACAATGAGCAGTTCTTC. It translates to CASSRPLEVIYNEQFF.